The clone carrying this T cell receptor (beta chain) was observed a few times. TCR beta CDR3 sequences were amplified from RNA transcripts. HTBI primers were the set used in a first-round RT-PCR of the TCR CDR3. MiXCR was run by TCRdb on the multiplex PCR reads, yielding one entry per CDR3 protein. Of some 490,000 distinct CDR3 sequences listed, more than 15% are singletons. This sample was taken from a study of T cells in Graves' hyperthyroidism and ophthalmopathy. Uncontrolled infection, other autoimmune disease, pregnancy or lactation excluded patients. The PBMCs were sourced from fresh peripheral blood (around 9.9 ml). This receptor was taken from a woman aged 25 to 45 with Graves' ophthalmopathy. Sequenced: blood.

The CDR3, as DNA: TGTGCCAGCAGTGAACAGGATTTGACTGAAGCTTTCTTT. As protein: CASSEQDLTEAFF. The rearrangement joins TRBV27 to TRBJ1-1, with D possibly being TRBD1 (5 bases). Germline CDR1 and CDR2: MNHEY and SMNVEV (reference sequence). The CDR3 is 13 residues long. Trimming pared 5 bases from V and 5 bases from J, leaving 12 bases between.